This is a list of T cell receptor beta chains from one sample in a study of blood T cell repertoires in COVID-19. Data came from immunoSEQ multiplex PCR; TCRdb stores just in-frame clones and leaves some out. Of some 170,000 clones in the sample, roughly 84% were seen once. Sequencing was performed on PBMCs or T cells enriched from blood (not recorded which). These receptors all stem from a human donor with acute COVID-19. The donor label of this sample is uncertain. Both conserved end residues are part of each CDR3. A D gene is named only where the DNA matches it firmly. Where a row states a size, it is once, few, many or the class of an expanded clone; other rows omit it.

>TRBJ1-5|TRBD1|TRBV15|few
TGTGCCACCAGCAGAGGTGGGACAGTTAGCAATCAGCCCCAGCATTTT
CATSRGGTVSNQPQHF
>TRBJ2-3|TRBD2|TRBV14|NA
TGTGCCAGCAGCCACCTCGGGGGGATGGGGGATACGCAGTATTTT
CASSHLGGMGDTQYF
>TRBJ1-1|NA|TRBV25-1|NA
TGTGCCAGCCAAAACGGGATCACTGAAGCTTTCTTT
CASQNGITEAFF
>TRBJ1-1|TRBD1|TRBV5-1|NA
TGCGCCAGCAGCTTGACGACAGGGTCCAACACTGAAGCTTTCTTT
CASSLTTGSNTEAFF
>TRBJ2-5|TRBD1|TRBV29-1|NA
TGCAGCGTGGGACAGGGGGGAGAGACCCAGTACTTC
CSVGQGGETQYF
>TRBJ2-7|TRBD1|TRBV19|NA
TGTGCCAGCGCCGGGGGGACAGGGGCATACGAGCAGTACTTC
CASAGGTGAYEQYF
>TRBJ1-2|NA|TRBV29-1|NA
TGCAGCGTTGAAGAGGCAGGGGTGAACTATGGCTACACCTTC
CSVEEAGVNYGYTF
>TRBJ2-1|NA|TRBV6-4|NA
TGTGCCAGCAGTGACTCTCTCGACAGGATGGATGAGCAGTTCTTC
CASSDSLDRMDEQFF
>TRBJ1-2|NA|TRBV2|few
TGTGCCAGCAGTGAGGGTCTTGGGGGCCACTATTATGGCTACACCTTC
CASSEGLGGHYYGYTF
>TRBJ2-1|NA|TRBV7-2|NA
TGTGCCAGCAGCTTAAAGATGGGGCTGAGCTCCTACAATGAGCAGTTCTTC
CASSLKMGLSSYNEQFF
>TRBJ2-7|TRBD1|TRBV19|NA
TGTGCCAGTAGTTACGGGGGACAGGGGAACTCCTACGAGCAGTACTTC
CASSYGGQGNSYEQYF
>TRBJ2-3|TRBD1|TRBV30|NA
TGTGCCTGGAGTGTAGGACAGGGGGCAGGGGATACGCAGTATTTT
CAWSVGQGAGDTQYF